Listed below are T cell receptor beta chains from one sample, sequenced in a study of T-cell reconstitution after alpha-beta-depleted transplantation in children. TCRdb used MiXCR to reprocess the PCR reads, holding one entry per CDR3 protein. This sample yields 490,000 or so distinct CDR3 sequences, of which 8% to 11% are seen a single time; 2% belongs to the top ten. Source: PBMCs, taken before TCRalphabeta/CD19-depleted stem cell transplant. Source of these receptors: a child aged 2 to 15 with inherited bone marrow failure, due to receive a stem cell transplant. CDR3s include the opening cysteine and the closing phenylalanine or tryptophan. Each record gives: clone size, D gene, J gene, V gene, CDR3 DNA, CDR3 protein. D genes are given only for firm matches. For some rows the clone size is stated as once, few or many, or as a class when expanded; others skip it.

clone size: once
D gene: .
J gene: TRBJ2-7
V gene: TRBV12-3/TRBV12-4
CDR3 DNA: TGTGCCAGCAGTTTTACGCACAGGTTCTACGAGCAGTACTTC
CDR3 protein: CASSFTHRFYEQYF

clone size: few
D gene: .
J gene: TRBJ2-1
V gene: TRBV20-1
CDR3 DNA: TGCAGTGCTATTTACCGCGTAGGGGAGGCTCACAATGAGCAGTTCTTC
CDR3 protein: CSAIYRVGEAHNEQFF

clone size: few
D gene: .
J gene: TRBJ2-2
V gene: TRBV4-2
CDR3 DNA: TGTGCCAGCAAACCGCCGAACACCGGGGAGCTGTTTTTT
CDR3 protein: CASKPPNTGELFF

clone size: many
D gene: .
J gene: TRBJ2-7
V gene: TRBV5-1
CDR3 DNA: TGCGCCAGCAGCTTGGTGGCGGGCAGGGAGGCCTACGAGCAGTACTTC
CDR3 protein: CASSLVAGREAYEQYF

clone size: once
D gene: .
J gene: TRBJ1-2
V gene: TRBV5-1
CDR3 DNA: TGCGCCAGCAGCCAGGGACCGTCTAATGGCTACACCTTC
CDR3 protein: CASSQGPSNGYTF

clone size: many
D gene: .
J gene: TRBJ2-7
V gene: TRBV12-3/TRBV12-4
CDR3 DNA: TGTGCCAGCAGCACGACCCGGGGAGTACGGGAGCAGTACTTC
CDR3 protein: CASSTTRGVREQYF

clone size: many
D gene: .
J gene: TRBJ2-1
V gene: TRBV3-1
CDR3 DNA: TGTGCCAGCAGCCACCTCGGGTCTAATGAGCAGTTCTTC
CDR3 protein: CASSHLGSNEQFF

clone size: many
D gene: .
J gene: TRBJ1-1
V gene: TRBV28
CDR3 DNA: TGTGCCAGCAGATCTGACCGCGTTAAAGAAGCTTTCTTT
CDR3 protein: CASRSDRVKEAFF

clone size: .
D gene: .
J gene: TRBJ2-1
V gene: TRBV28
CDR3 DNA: TGTGCCAGCAGTTTACGACTGACGCGCTCCTACAATGAGCAGTTCTTC
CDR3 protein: CASSLRLTRSYNEQFF

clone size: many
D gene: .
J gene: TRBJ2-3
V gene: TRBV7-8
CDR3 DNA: TGTGCCAGCAGCTTAACACGGGGGCGCGGGACAGATACGCAGTATTTT
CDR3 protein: CASSLTRGRGTDTQYF

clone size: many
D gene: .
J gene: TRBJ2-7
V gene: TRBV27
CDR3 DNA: TGTGCCAGCAGTTTAGGTTTGACTAGTCTTTACGAGCAGTACTTC
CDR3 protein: CASSLGLTSLYEQYF

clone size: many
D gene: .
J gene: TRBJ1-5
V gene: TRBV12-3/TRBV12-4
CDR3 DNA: TGTGCCAGCAGTGGTTCAAGGTGGGATCAGCCCCAGCATTTT
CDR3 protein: CASSGSRWDQPQHF

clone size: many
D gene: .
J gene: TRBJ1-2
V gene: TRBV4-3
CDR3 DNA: TGCGCCAGCAGCCAAGGAGGGCAGGTAGCTAACTATGGCTACACCTTC
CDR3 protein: CASSQGGQVANYGYTF

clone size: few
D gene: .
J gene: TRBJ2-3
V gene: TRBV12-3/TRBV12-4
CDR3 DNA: TGTGCCAGCACGATAAACGCAGATACGCAGTATTTT
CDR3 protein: CASTINADTQYF

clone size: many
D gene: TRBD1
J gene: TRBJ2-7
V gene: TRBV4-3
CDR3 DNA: TGCGCCAGCAGCAGAAGGACAGGGGGCGTTTTCTACGAGCAGTACTTC
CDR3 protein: CASSRRTGGVFYEQYF

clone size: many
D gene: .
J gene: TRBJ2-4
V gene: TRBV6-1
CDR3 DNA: TGTGCCAGCAGTACCGGACAGCACAGGGCCAAAAACATTCAGTACTTC
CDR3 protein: CASSTGQHRAKNIQYF

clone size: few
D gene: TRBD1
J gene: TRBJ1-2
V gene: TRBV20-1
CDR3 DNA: TGCAGTGCTAGAGACCATCTCTCTTCCGGGGGACAGGGGCCCTATGGCTACACCTTC
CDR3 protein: CSARDHLSSGGQGPYGYTF

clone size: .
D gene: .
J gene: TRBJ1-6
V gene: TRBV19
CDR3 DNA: TGTGCCAGTAGTTTACCGGGCCTCAATTCACCCCTCCACTTT
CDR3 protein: CASSLPGLNSPLHF

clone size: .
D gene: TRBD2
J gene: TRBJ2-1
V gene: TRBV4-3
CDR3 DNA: TGCGCCAGCAGCCAAGACACACCCGGCGCTAGCGGATGGGGGAATGAGCAGTTCTTC
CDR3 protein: CASSQDTPGASGWGNEQFF

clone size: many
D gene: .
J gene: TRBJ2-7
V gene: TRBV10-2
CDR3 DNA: TGCGCCAGCAGGGGCCTATCCTACGAGCAGTACTTC
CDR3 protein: CASRGLSYEQYF

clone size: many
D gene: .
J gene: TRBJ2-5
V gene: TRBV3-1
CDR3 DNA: TGTGCCAGCAGCCGATCGGGAAACCGGGAGACCCAGTACTTC
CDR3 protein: CASSRSGNRETQYF

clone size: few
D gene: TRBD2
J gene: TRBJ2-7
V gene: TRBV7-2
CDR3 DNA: TGTGCCAGCAGCCGAGAGCTAGCGGGGAACTCCTACGAGCAGTACTTC
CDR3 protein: CASSRELAGNSYEQYF

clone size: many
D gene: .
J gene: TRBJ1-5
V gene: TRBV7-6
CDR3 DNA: TGTGCCAGCAGCTTTATGGGTCAGCCCCAGCATTTT
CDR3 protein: CASSFMGQPQHF

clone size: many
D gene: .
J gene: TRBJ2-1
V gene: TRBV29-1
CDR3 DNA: TGCAGCGTTTCGTGGGGTGTAAAAAACAATGAGCAGTTCTTC
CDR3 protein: CSVSWGVKNNEQFF

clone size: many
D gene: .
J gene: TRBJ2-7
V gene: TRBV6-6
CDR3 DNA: TGTGCCAGCAGTAAACAGGGTAGGGAGCAGTACTTC
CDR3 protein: CASSKQGREQYF

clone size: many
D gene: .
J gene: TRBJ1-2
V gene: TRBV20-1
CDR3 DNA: TGCAGTGCTGGCAACCAGGGGTACTATGGCTACACCTTC
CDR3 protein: CSAGNQGYYGYTF

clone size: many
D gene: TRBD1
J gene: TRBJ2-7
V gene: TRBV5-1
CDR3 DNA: TGCGCCAGCAGCCCGGACAGGTCCCTCGAGCAGTACTTC
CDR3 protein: CASSPDRSLEQYF

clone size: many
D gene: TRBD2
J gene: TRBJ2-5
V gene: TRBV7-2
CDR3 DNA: TGTGCCAGCAGCCTACTCAGCGGGGAACAAGAGACCCAGTACTTC
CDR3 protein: CASSLLSGEQETQYF

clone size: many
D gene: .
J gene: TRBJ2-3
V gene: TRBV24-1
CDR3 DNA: TGTGCCACCAGTGGCCTCGGTATGGATACGCAGTATTTT
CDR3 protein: CATSGLGMDTQYF

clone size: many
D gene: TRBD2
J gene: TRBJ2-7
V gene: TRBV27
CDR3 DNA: TGTGCCAGCAGTCCCCTAGCGGGAGCTGAGGAGCAGTACTTC
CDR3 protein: CASSPLAGAEEQYF

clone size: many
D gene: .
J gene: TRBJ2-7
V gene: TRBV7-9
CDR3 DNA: TGTGCCAGCAGCTTAGCGCCACTAGTCTCCGAGCAGTACTTC
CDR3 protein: CASSLAPLVSEQYF

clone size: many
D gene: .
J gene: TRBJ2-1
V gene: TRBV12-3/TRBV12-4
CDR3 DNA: TGTGCCAGCGGGGAGTTCATTTACAATGAGCAGTTCTTC
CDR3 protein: CASGEFIYNEQFF

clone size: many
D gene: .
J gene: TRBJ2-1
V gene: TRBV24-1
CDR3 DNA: TGTGCCACCAGCCAAGAGAGGACCTCCTACAATGAGCAGTTCTTC
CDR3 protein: CATSQERTSYNEQFF

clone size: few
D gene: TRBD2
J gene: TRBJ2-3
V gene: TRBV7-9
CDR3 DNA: TGTGCCAGCAACTCCCGGACTAGCGGAGATACGCAGTATTTT
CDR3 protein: CASNSRTSGDTQYF

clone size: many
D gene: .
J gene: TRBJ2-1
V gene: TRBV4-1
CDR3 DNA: TGCGCCAGCAGCCCGATCGGGACTGAGCAGTTCTTC
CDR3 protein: CASSPIGTEQFF

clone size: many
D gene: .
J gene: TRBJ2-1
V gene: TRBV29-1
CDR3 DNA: TGCAGCGTTGGCAGCGGGGACAGCTCCTACAATGAGCAGTTCTTC
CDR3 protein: CSVGSGDSSYNEQFF

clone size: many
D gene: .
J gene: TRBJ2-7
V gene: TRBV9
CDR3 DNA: TGTGCCAGCAGCCCCGGTTTTGAGATCTACGAGCAGTACTTC
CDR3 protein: CASSPGFEIYEQYF

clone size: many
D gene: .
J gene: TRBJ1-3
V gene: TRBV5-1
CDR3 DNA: TGCGCCAGCAGCTTGGACGGCAGTGGAAACACCATATATTTT
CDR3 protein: CASSLDGSGNTIYF

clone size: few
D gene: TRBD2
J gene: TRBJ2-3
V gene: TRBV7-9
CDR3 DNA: TGTGCCAGCAGCCGCCGGACTAGCGGGACGGATACGCAGTATTTT
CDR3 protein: CASSRRTSGTDTQYF

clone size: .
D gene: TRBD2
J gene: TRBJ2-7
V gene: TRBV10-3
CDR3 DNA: TGTGCCATCAGCGGGACTAGCGGAATGTACTTC
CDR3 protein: CAISGTSGMYF

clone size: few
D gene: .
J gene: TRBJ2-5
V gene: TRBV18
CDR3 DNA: TGTGCCAGCTCACCAGTGGAAGGGCGGGAGACCCAGTACTTC
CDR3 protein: CASSPVEGRETQYF

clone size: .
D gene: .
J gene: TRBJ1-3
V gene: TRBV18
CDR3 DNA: TGTGCCAGCTCACTGGGGACGTTTGGAAACACCATATATTTT
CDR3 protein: CASSLGTFGNTIYF

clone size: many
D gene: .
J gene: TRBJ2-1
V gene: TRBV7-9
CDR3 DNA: TGTGCCAGCAGCTCCGGGGAGCGCGACAATGAGCAGTTCTTC
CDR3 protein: CASSSGERDNEQFF

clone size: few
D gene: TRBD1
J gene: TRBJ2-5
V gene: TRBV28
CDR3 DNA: TGTGCCAGCAGTGGGATACAGGGGGCGATGGAGACCCAGTACTTC
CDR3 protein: CASSGIQGAMETQYF

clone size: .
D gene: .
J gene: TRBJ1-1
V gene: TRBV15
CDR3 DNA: TGTGCCACCAGCAGAGATTTGAACACTGAAGCTTTCTTT
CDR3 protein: CATSRDLNTEAFF

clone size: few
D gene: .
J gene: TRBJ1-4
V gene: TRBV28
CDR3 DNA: TGTGCCAGCAGCCCAAGGGACGGGGGGGAAGAAAAACTGTTTTTT
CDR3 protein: CASSPRDGGEEKLFF